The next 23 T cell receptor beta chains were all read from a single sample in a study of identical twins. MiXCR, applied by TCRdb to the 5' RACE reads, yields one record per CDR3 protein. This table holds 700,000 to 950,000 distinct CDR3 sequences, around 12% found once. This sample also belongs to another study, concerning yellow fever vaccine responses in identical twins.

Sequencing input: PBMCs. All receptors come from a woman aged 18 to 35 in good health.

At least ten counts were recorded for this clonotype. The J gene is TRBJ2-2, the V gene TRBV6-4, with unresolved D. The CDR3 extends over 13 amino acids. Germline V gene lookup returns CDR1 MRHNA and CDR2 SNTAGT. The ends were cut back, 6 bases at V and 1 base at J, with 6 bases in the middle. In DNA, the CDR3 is TGTGCCAGCAGCGCTAAGAACACCGGGGAGCTGTTTTTT. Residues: CASSAKNTGELFF.

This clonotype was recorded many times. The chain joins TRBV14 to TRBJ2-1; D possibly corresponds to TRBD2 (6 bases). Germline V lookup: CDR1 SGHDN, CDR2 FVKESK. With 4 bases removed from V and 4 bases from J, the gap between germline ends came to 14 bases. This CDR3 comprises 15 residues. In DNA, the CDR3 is TGTGCCAGCAGCCCCTTTACCAGCGGGTACAATGAGCAGTTCTTC. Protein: CASSPFTSGYNEQFF.

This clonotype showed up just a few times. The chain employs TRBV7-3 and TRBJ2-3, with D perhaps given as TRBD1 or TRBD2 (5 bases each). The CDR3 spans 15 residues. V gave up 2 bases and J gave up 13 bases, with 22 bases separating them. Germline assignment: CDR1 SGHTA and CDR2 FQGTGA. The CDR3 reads CASSLDSGTAAFKYF. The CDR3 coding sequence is TGTGCCAGCAGCTTAGATTCCGGGACGGCCGCTTTTAAGTATTTT. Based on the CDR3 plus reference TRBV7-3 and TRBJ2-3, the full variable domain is GAGVSQTPSNKVTEKGKYVELRCDPISGHTALYWYRQSLGQGPEFLIYFQGTGAADDSGLPNDRFFAVRPEGSVSTLKIQRTERGDSAVYLCASSLDSGTAAFKYFGPGTRLTVL.

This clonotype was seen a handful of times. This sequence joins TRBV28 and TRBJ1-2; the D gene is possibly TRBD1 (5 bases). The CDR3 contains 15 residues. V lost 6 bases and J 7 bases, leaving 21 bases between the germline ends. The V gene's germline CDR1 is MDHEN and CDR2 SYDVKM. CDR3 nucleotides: TGTGCCAGCAGCCCGCCCCACAGGCCTCCTCGTGGCTACACCTTC. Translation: CASSPPHRPPRGYTF.

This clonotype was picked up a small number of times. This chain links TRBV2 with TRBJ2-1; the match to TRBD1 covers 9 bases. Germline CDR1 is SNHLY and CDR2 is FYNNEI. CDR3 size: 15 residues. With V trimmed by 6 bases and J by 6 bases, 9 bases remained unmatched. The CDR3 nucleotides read TGTGCCAGCAGGCGGACAGGGGTTTATGCCAATGAGCAGTTCTTC. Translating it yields CASRRTGVYANEQFF.

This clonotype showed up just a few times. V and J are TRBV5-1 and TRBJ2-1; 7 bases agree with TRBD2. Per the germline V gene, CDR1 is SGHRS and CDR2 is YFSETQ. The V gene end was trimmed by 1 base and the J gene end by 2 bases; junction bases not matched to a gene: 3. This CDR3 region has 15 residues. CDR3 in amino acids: CASSLILAAYNEQFF. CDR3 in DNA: TGCGCCAGCAGCTTGATTCTAGCGGCCTACAATGAGCAGTTCTTC.

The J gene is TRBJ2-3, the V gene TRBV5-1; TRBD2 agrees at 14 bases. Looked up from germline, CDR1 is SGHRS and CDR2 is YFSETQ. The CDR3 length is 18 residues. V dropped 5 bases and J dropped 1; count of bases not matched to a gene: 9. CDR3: CASRLGTSGGVGTDTQYF. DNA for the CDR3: TGCGCCAGCAGACTCGGGACTAGCGGGGGCGTTGGCACAGATACGCAGTATTTT.

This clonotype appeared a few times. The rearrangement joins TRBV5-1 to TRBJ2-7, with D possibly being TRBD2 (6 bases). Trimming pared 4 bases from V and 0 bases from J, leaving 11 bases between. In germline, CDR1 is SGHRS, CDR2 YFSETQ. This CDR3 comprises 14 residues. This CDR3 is CASSPPGVSYEQYF. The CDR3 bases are TGCGCCAGCAGCCCCCCGGGGGTCTCCTACGAGCAGTACTTC. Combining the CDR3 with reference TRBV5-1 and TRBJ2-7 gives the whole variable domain KAGVTQTPRYLIKTRGQQVTLSCSPISGHRSVSWYQQTPGQGLQFLFEYFSETQRNKGNFPGRFSGRQFSNSRSEMNVSTLELGDSALYLCASSPPGVSYEQYFGPGTRLTVT.

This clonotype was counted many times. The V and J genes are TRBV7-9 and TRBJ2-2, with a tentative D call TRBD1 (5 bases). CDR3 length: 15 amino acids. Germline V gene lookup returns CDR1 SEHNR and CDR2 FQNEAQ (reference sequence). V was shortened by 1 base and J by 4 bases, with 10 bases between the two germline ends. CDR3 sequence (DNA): TGTGCCAGCAGCTTAGGAACAGGAAGCACCGGGGAGCTGTTTTTT. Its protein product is CASSLGTGSTGELFF.

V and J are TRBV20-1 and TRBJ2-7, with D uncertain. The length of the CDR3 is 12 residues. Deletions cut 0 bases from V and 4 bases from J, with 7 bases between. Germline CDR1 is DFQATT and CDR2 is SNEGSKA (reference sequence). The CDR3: CSARDAGYEQYF. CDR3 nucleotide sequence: TGCAGTGCTAGAGACGCCGGTTACGAGCAGTACTTC.

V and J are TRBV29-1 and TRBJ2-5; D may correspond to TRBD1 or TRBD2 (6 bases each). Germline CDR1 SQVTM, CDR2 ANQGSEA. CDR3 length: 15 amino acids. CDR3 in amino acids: CTVVPGAGWQETQYF. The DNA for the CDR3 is TGCACCGTGGTGCCGGGGGCGGGATGGCAAGAGACCCAGTACTTC.

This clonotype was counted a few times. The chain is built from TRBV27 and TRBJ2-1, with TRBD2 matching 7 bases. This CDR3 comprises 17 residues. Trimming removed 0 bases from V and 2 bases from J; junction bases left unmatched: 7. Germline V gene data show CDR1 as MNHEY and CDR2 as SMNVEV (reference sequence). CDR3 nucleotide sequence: TGTGCCAGCAGTTTATCGCCCGATAGCGGGCCCTACAATGAGCAGTTCTTC. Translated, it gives CASSLSPDSGPYNEQFF.

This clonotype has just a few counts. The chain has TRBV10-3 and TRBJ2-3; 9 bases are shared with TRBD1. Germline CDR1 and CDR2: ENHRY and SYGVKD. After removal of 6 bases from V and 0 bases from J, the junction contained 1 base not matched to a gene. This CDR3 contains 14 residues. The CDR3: CAIRGTGSTDTQYF. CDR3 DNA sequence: TGTGCCATCAGGGGGACAGGGAGCACAGATACGCAGTATTTT.

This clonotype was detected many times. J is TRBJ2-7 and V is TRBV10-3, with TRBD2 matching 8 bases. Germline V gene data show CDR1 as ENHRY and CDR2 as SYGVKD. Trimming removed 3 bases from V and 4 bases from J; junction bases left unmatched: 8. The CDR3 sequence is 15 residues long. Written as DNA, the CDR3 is TGTGCCATCAGTGATGGTAGCGGGGTTATTTACGAGCAGTACGTC. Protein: CAISDGSGVIYEQYV.

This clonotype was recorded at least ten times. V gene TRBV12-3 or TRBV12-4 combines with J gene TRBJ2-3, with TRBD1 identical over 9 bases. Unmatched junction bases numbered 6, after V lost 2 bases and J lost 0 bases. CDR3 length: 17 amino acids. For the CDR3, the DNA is TGTGCCAGCAGTTTAAGGACAGGGGATTCTAGCACAGATACGCAGTATTTT. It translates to CASSLRTGDSSTDTQYF.

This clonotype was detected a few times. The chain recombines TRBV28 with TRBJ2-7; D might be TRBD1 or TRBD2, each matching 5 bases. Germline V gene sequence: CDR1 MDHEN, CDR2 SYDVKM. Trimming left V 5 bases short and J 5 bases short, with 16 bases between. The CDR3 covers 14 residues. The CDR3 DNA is TGTGCCAGCAGTGGCTCGGGACGGGGTCACGAGCAGTACTTC. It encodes CASSGSGRGHEQYF. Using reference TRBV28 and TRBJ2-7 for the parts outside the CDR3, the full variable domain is DVKVTQSSRYLVKRTGEKVFLECVQDMDHENMFWYRQDPGLGLRLIYFSYDVKMKEKGDIPEGYSVSREKKERFSLILESASTNQTSMYLCASSGSGRGHEQYFGPGTRLTVT.

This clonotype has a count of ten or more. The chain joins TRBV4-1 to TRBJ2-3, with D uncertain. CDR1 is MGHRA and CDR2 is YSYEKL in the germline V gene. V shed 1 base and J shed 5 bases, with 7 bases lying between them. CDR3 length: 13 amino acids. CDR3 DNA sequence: TGCGCCAGCAGCCAAGGTTTGGTAGATACGCAGTATTTT. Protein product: CASSQGLVDTQYF.

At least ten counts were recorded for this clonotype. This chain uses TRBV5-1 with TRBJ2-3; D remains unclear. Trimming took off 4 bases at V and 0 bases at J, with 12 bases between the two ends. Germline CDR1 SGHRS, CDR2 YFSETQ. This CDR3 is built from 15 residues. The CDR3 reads CASSPQWGSTDTQYF. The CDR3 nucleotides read TGCGCCAGCAGCCCTCAATGGGGTAGCACAGATACGCAGTATTTT.

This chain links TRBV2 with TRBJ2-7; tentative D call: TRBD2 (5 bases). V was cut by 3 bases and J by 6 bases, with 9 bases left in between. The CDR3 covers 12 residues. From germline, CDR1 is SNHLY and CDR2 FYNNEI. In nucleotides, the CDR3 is TGTGCCAGCAGTGACCGCGGGTTCGAGCAGTACTTC. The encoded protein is CASSDRGFEQYF. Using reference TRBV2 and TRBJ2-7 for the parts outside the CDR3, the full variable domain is EPEVTQTPSHQVTQMGQEVILRCVPISNHLYFYWYRQILGQKVEFLVSFYNNEISEKSEIFDDQFSVERPDGSNFTLKIRSTKLEDSAMYFCASSDRGFEQYFGPGTRLTVT.

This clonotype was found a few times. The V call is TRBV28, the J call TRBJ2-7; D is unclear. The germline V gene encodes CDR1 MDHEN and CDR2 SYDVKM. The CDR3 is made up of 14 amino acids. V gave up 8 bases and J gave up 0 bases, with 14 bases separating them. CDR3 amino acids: CASLSRKSSYEQYV. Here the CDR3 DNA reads TGTGCCAGCCTTTCTAGGAAGAGCTCCTACGAGCAGTACGTC.

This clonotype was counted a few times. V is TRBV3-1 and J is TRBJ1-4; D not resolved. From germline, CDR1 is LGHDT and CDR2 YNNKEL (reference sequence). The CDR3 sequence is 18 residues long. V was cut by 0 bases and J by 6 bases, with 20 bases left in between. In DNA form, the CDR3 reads TGTGCCAGCAGCCAAGATATTAACCTGAGAGGGCGAGATGAAAAACTGTTTTTT. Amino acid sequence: CASSQDINLRGRDEKLFF.

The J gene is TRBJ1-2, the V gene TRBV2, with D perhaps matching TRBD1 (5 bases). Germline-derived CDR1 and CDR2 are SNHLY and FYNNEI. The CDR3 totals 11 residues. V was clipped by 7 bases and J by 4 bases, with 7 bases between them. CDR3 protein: CASMGLYGYTF. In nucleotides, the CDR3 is TGTGCCAGCATGGGGCTCTATGGCTACACCTTC.

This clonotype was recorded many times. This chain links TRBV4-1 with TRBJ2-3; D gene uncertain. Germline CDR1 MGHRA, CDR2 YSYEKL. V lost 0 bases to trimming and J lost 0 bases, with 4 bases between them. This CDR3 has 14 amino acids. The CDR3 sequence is CASSQEFSTDTQYF. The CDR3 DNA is TGCGCCAGCAGCCAAGAGTTTAGCACAGATACGCAGTATTTT.